This T cell receptor (beta chain) is from a study of blood T cell repertoires in COVID-19. In the study overall: PBMCs, B-cell-depleted T cells, or T cells were the source of the cDNA or gDNA that made up the material.

This CDR3 is 13 amino acids long. The junction had 1 base not matched to a gene; V was cut back by 5 bases and J by 4 bases. Germline CDR1 is GTSNPN and CDR2 is SVGIG (reference sequence). TCRdb's table, derived via immunoSEQ multiplex PCR, lists solely in-frame clones and lacks some. The sample consists of 250,000 to 300,000 clones, 80% to 90% of them appearing once. The chain recombines TRBV30 with TRBJ1-5, with TRBD1 identical over 11 bases. Sequenced: peripheral blood. The clonotype was recovered from a woman in her 70s with COVID-19, enrolled during active disease. CDR3 region: CAWGQGANQPQHF. For the CDR3, the DNA is TGTGCCTGGGGACAGGGGGCTAATCAGCCCCAGCATTTT.